These 2 T cell receptor beta chains share one sample of origin, sequenced in a study of MAIT cells during Salmonella Paratyphi A infection. Regarding the study as a whole: Infection appeared not to change oligoclonal MAIT cell TRBV usage, which favoured TRBV20 and TRBV6.

These receptors have no identified antigens. The time point denotes: mid-infection, around enteric fever diagnosis. MAIT cells were sorted by flow cytometry as Valpha7.2+ CD161+ T cells. TCRdb passed the 5' RACE reads through MiXCR, listing each CDR3 protein once. The sample holds some 560 distinct CDR3 sequences, roughly a third seen once. This specimen was MAIT cells from PBMCs, taken at the middle sampling point of the challenge study. Source of these receptors: a person aged 18 to 75 who was deliberately infected with Salmonella Paratyphi A in a paratyphoid fever challenge study.

This clonotype is large. The chain recombines TRBV6-4 with TRBJ2-1, with 8 bases fitting TRBD2. The trim removed 0 bases at V and 4 bases at J, leaving 2 bases unmatched. Germline V gives CDR1 MRHNA, CDR2 SNTAGT. The CDR3 runs 15 residues. CDR3: CASSDSSGSYNEQFF. CDR3 in DNA: TGTGCCAGCAGTGACTCGAGCGGGAGTTACAATGAGCAGTTCTTC.

By sample share, this clonotype is large. The CDR3 bases are TGTGCCAGCAGTGACGGACTAGCCACCGGGGAGCTGTTTTTT. As protein: CASSDGLATGELFF. The chain has TRBV6-4 and TRBJ2-2, with 8 bases that match TRBD2. Germline V gives CDR1 MRHNA, CDR2 SNTAGT. The CDR3 is made up of 14 amino acids. The trim removed 2 bases at V and 4 bases at J, leaving 0 bases unmatched.